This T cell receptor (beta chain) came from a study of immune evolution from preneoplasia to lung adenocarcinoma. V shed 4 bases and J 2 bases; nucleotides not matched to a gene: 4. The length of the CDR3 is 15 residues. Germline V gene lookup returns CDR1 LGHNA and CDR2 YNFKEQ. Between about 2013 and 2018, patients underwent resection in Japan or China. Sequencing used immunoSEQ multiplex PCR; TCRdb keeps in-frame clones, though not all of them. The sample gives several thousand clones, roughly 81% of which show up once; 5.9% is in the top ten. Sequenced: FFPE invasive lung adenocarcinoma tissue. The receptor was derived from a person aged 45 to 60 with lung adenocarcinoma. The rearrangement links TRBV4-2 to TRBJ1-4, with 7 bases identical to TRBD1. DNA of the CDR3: TGTGCCAGCAGCCTGAACAGGGGTACTAATGAAAAACTGTTTTTT. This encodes CASSLNRGTNEKLFF.